This T cell receptor beta chain comes out of a study of cytomegalovirus exposure and HLA in healthy donors. A multiplex PCR was run with 60 Vbeta primers and 13 Jbeta primers. Clones were sequenced by immunoSEQ multiplex PCR, and TCRdb holds only the in-frame ones, with some missing. The repertoire holds 150,000 to 200,000 clones, with more than 75% as singletons. Unmatched junction bases numbered 3, after V lost 2 bases and J lost 4 bases. Germline lookup yields CDR1 LGHNA and CDR2 YSLEER. CDR3 length equals 14 residues. This chain uses TRBV4-3 with TRBJ2-3; 7 bases line up with TRBD1. Sequenced material: PBMCs. The sequence came from a middle-aged man in good health and CMV-seropositive. The CDR3 reads CASSQTGVSDTQYF. The CDR3 DNA reads as TGCGCCAGCAGCCAAACAGGGGTGTCAGATACGCAGTATTTT.